This T cell receptor (beta chain) was documented in a study of cytomegalovirus exposure and HLA in healthy donors. Sequencing was performed with immunoSEQ multiplex PCR; in TCRdb, only in-frame clones are kept and a portion is missing. The table shows tens of thousands of clones, with approximately 92% occurring only once. About this clone itself: Its antigen remains unknown.

General observations from the study: In vitro confirmation showed a few CMV-associated chains to be CMV antigen specific. Over 150 TCR beta chains were listed as cytomegalovirus-associated. The TCR clusters that emerged in the first cohort tended, a later analysis found, to co-occur in the approximately 130 validation repertoires. Most TCR sequences were uncommon, yet certain public TCRs appeared in many donors.

With V trimmed by 6 bases and J by 3 bases, 3 bases remained unmatched. Germline-derived CDR1 and CDR2 are MDHEN and SYDVKM. This CDR3 has 14 amino acids. The V gene is TRBV28, the J gene TRBJ2-7; 12 bases are shared with TRBD2. Source material: PBMCs. The receptor was isolated from a man in his late teens or twenties in good health and CMV-seropositive. CDR3 sequence (DNA): TGTGCCAGCAGAGGACTAGCGGGAAACTACGAGCAGTACTTC. Its protein is CASRGLAGNYEQYF. The full variable domain, in which reference TRBV28 and TRBJ2-7 provide the parts outside the CDR3, is DVKVTQSSRYLVKRTGEKVFLECVQDMDHENMFWYRQDPGLGLRLIYFSYDVKMKEKGDIPEGYSVSREKKERFSLILESASTNQTSMYLCASRGLAGNYEQYFGPGTRLTVT.